The T cell receptor (beta chain) under discussion was sequenced for a study of shared clonotypes between healthy human individuals. V lost 5 bases, J lost 0 bases, and 13 bases lay in between. Germline loops: CDR1 SGHTA, CDR2 FQGNSA. CDR3 size: 15 residues. The donor population consisted of healthy HIV-negative adults with no recent acute infections or vaccinations. The authors ran the assay at deep level. Libraries were prepared by immunoSEQ multiplex PCR; TCRdb keeps only in-frame clonotypes and omits some of them. The repertoire holds a few hundred thousand clones, roughly four fifths seen once, with around 11% in the top ten.

The rearrangement links TRBV7-2 to TRBJ1-2; a possible D gene is TRBD1 (5 bases). The clonotype originates from a woman in her forties in good health. Some clones in this sample may be carry-over from other donors' samples. The sample was PBMCs. The DNA for the CDR3 is TGTGCCAGCAGCCGCAGACAGAAGCCTAACTATGGCTACACCTTC. Its translation: CASSRRQKPNYGYTF.